The 28 T cell receptor beta chains below come from one sample, sequenced in a study of blood T cells in healthy people across ages. PCR was performed a second time for about 7 to 11 cycles using a sample-barcoded 5' primer and a J-beta primer mix. TCRdb re-called the 5' RACE reads through MiXCR, storing one row per CDR3 protein. Here the sample spans some 1.6 million distinct CDR3 sequences, about 31% being singletons. The specimen was blood. The receptor source for this set is a woman younger than 45 in good health.

For this clonotype: A read error may produce the germline difference seen at one junction end. The CDR3 DNA reads as TGTGCCAGCACCAGGGCGGACTCCCACGAGCAGTACTTC. This codes for CASTRADSHEQYF. V and J are TRBV2 and TRBJ2-5; D possibly matches TRBD1 or TRBD2 (5 bases each). The J call is uncertain, as TRBJ2-7 better fits the DNA end. The CDR3 has 13 amino acids. The germline V gene encodes CDR1 SNHLY and CDR2 FYNNEI.

This clonotype was detected only a few times. The chain carries TRBV2 and TRBJ1-1; 7 positions agree with TRBD1. J gave up 0 bases and V 7 bases, and 8 bases lay outside the gene matches. CDR1 is SNHLY and CDR2 is FYNNEI in the germline V gene. CDR3 size: 15 residues. CDR3 amino acids: CASNWDSHVNTEAFF. CDR3 in DNA: TGTGCCAGCAATTGGGACAGCCATGTGAACACTGAAGCTTTCTTT.

This clonotype appeared once. V is TRBV15 and J is TRBJ2-7; 9 bases align to TRBD1. The CDR3 is 15 amino acids. The junction had 6 bases not matched to a gene; V was cut back by 3 bases and J by 3 bases. Germline loops: CDR1 LNHNV, CDR2 YYDKDF (reference sequence). The CDR3 loop is CATSRTGTGSYEQYF. DNA for the CDR3: TGTGCCACCAGCAGGACCGGGACAGGGAGCTACGAGCAGTACTTC.

On this clonotype itself: One base away lies a much larger clone, so this may be a sequencing read error. This chain links TRBV20-1 with TRBJ1-5, with 10 bases fitting TRBD1. The CDR3 loop spans 14 amino acids. Per germline, CDR1 DFQATT and CDR2 SNEGSKA (reference sequence). V was pared by 5 bases and J by 5 bases, with 6 bases of the junction left unmatched. CDR3 protein: CSAWETGGDQPQHF. Written as DNA, the CDR3 is TGCAGTGCTTGGGAGACAGGGGGCGATCAGCCCCAGCATTTT.

The rearrangement joins TRBV2 to TRBJ1-2; 10 nucleotides match TRBD1. V shed 6 bases and J 7 bases; nucleotides not matched to a gene: 5. The germline V gene has CDR1 SNHLY and CDR2 FYNNEI. This CDR3 spans 13 amino acids. The CDR3 loop is CASRLGQGSGYTF. The CDR3 region has the DNA TGTGCCAGCAGACTGGGACAGGGGAGTGGCTACACCTTC.

V gene TRBV7-2 combines with J gene TRBJ1-5; D may be TRBD1 (6 bases). Germline CDR1 is SGHTA and CDR2 is FQGNSA. This CDR3 spans 15 amino acids. Trimming took 1 base from V and 2 from J, leaving 9 bases between them. For the CDR3, the DNA is TGTGCCAGCAGCTTAGACAGGGTTGGCAATCAGCCCCAGCATTTT. Amino acid sequence: CASSLDRVGNQPQHF. The full variable domain, in which reference TRBV7-2 and TRBJ1-5 provide the parts outside the CDR3, is GAGVSQSPSNKVTEKGKDVELRCDPISGHTALYWYRQSLGQGLEFLIYFQGNSAPDKSGLPSDRFSAERTGGSVSTLTIQRTQQEDSAVYLCASSLDRVGNQPQHFGDGTRLSIL.

DNA for the CDR3: TGTGCCAGCAGCTCAGCCGGGACAGGGAACACCGGGGAGCTGTTTTTT. This translates into CASSSAGTGNTGELFF. This sequence joins TRBV5-5 and TRBJ2-2; TRBD1 aligns across 8 bases. The trim removed 3 bases at V and 1 base at J, leaving 5 bases unmatched. CDR3 length: 16 residues. CDR1 and CDR2 (germline): SGHKS, YYEKEE (reference sequence).

The rearrangement links TRBV2 to TRBJ2-5, with D perhaps TRBD2 (6 bases). The CDR3 spans 14 residues. The germline V gene encodes CDR1 SNHLY and CDR2 FYNNEI. V was pared by 4 bases and J by 4 bases, with 13 bases between. In DNA form, the CDR3 reads TGTGCCAGCAGTGGCCGGGCCGGGGGAGAGACCCAGTACTTC. It encodes CASSGRAGGETQYF. Full variable domain (rest looked up from reference TRBV2 and TRBJ2-5): EPEVTQTPSHQVTQMGQEVILRCVPISNHLYFYWYRQILGQKVEFLVSFYNNEISEKSEIFDDQFSVERPDGSNFTLKIRSTKLEDSAMYFCASSGRAGGETQYFGPGTRLLVL.

Comments on this clonotype: Because it lacks the conserved phenylalanine or tryptophan at the end, this CDR3 is likely a read error. The CDR3 spells CASSLEGEDEQYL. The CDR3 DNA sequence: TGCGCCAGCAGCTTGGAGGGGGAGGACGAGCAGTACTTA. The gene calls are TRBV5-1 and TRBJ2-7, with D possibly being TRBD1 or TRBD2 (6 bases each). CDR3 length: 13 residues. Trimming left V 0 bases short and J 5 bases short, with 9 bases between. Per germline, CDR1 SGHRS and CDR2 YFSETQ.

The V gene is TRBV5-1, the J gene TRBJ2-1; 11 nucleotides line up with TRBD2. V lost 0 bases, J lost 9 bases, and 17 bases stayed unmatched. CDR1 is SGHRS and CDR2 is YFSETQ in the germline V gene. The CDR3 has 19 residues. Here the CDR3 reads CASSLEAVEASGRLGEQFF. Written as DNA, the CDR3 is TGCGCCAGCAGCTTGGAGGCTGTTGAGGCTAGCGGGAGGTTGGGTGAGCAGTTCTTC.

The chain couples TRBV7-2 to TRBJ1-3; tentatively, D is TRBD1 (5 bases). The V gene lost 1 base and the J gene lost 3 bases, with 10 bases spanning the gap. This CDR3 is 15 amino acids long. The V gene's germline CDR1 is SGHTA and CDR2 FQGNSA. The CDR3 loop reads CASSLGGTIGNTIYF. CDR3 in DNA: TGTGCCAGCAGCTTAGGAGGGACTATTGGAAACACCATATATTTT.

The chain carries TRBV28 and TRBJ2-5; 7 nucleotides line up with TRBD1. The CDR3 sequence is 13 residues long. The ends lost 6 bases at V and 5 bases at J; junction bases unmatched: 6. Germline V CDR1 and CDR2: MDHEN, SYDVKM. Here the CDR3 reads CASRGQGEETQYF. In DNA, the CDR3 is TGTGCCAGCAGGGGGCAGGGGGAGGAGACCCAGTACTTC.

This clonotype showed up just a few times. This chain uses TRBV14 with TRBJ2-7, with 11 bases that match TRBD2. The ends lost 2 bases at V and 3 bases at J; junction bases unmatched: 3. CDR1 and CDR2 from the germline V gene are SGHDN and FVKESK. This CDR3 is built from 15 residues. CDR3 region: CASSQLAGGNYEQYF. CDR3 nucleotides: TGTGCCAGCAGCCAACTAGCGGGAGGCAACTACGAGCAGTACTTC. Variable domain in full (rest from reference TRBV14 and TRBJ2-7): EAGVTQFPSHSVIEKGQTVTLRCDPISGHDNLYWYRRVMGKEIKFLLHFVKESKQDESGMPNNRFLAERTGGTYSTLKVQPAELEDSGVYFCASSQLAGGNYEQYFGPGTRLTVT.

Only a few counts were recorded for this clonotype. The chain is built from TRBV28 and TRBJ2-1, with 10 nucleotides matching TRBD2. CDR1 MDHEN and CDR2 SYDVKM come from the germline V gene. Trimming took 5 bases from V and 15 from J; bases not matched to a gene: 19. The CDR3 is 16 amino acids. The CDR3 nucleotides read TGTGCCAGCAGTACCGGGACTAGCGTACTCCTAAGAGAGGGGTTCTTC. Translation gives CASSTGTSVLLREGFF.

This clonotype was observed a few times. J is TRBJ2-1 and V is TRBV9; 7 nucleotides line up with TRBD2. Germline V gene lookup returns CDR1 SGDLS and CDR2 YYNGEE. V lost 0 bases and J lost 2; bases outside the gene matches: 5. The CDR3 runs 16 residues. CDR3 residues: CASSVAGTTAYNEQFF. In DNA, the CDR3 is TGTGCCAGCAGCGTAGCCGGGACTACGGCCTACAATGAGCAGTTCTTC.

This sequence joins TRBV6-4 and TRBJ1-6, with D hard to call. The CDR3 sequence is 14 residues long. V shed 6 bases and J shed 4 bases, with 10 bases lying between them. CDR1 MRHNA and CDR2 SNTAGT come from the germline V gene. The CDR3, as DNA: TGTGCCAGCAGGGAAGGCAGTTATAATTCACCCCTCCACTTT. Translated: CASREGSYNSPLHF.

The chain recombines TRBV20-1 with TRBJ2-4; D unclear. The germline V gene has CDR1 DFQATT and CDR2 SNEGSKA (reference sequence). The CDR3 is made up of 13 amino acids. V lost 0 bases to trimming and J lost 7 bases, with 10 bases between them. The CDR3 loop reads CSAREVLRNIQYF. The CDR3 bases are TGCAGTGCTAGAGAAGTACTCCGGAACATTCAGTACTTC.

The genes are TRBV2 and TRBJ1-1, with D uncertain. Germline V gene sequence: CDR1 SNHLY, CDR2 FYNNEI. V was trimmed by 8 bases and J by 5 bases, leaving 12 bases between them. The CDR3 is 12 amino acids. The CDR3, as DNA: TGTGCCAGCCTGGATCGGGGTACTGAAGCTTTCTTT. Translation: CASLDRGTEAFF.

J is TRBJ1-2 and V is TRBV20-1; D is unresolved. The CDR3 sequence is 13 residues long. The germline gives CDR1 DFQATT, CDR2 SNEGSKA (reference sequence). The V end was cut by 2 bases, the J end by 4 bases, with 11 bases between. DNA for the CDR3: TGCAGTGCTAGAAGCCGCCGAGTCTATGGCTACACCTTC. Protein product: CSARSRRVYGYTF.

The gene calls are TRBV12-3 or TRBV12-4 and TRBJ2-1, with 14 bases aligning to TRBD2. This CDR3 contains 17 residues. The V and J ends lost 5 bases and 4 bases, in that order; junction bases with no gene match: 7. CDR3 protein: CASSPGTSGGRYNEQFF. In DNA, the CDR3 is TGTGCCAGCAGTCCTGGGACTAGCGGGGGACGATACAATGAGCAGTTCTTC.

The V call is TRBV29-1, the J call TRBJ2-7, with TRBD2 as a possible D gene (7 bases). The DNA matches TRBJ2-5 better at its end, which makes the J call doubtful. CDR1 and CDR2 from the germline V gene are SQVTM and ANQGSEA. This CDR3 comprises 15 residues. The CDR3 reads CSVVMRGREGETQYF. The CDR3 nucleotides read TGCAGCGTTGTTATGCGGGGGCGAGAGGGCGAGACCCAGTACTTC.

This clonotype was recorded a few times. The DNA for the CDR3 is TGTGCCAGCATCGGGGGTCAGGGTAATCGAGACGAGCAGTACTTC. This encodes CASIGGQGNRDEQYF. V is TRBV5-5 and J is TRBJ2-5, with D maybe TRBD2 (6 bases). The end of the DNA aligns better with TRBJ2-7, so the J call may be wrong. The CDR3 runs 15 residues. The germline V gene encodes CDR1 SGHKS and CDR2 YYEKEE (reference sequence).

The chain recombines TRBV27 with TRBJ1-2, with D perhaps TRBD1 (5 bases). This CDR3 region has 14 residues. V gave up 8 bases and J gave up 4 bases, with 17 bases separating them. CDR1 is MNHEY and CDR2 is SMNVEV in the germline V gene (reference sequence). The chain's CDR3 is CASSSPGGIYGYTF. The DNA for the CDR3 is TGTGCCAGCTCTAGCCCCGGGGGTATCTATGGCTACACCTTC.

This clonotype was seen only a few times. The chain employs TRBV27 and TRBJ1-5; no firm D call. The CDR3 has 14 amino acids. Germline CDR1 MNHEY, CDR2 SMNVEV (reference sequence). The ends were cut back, 4 bases at V and 6 bases at J, with 13 bases in the middle. CDR3 region: CASSSGFGSQPQHF. CDR3 coding DNA: TGTGCCAGCAGTTCCGGGTTTGGTAGTCAGCCCCAGCATTTT.

The V gene is TRBV5-1, the J gene TRBJ2-5; the D gene is possibly TRBD1 (6 bases). The J call may be faulty, since TRBJ2-7 better matches the DNA end. In germline, CDR1 is SGHRS, CDR2 YFSETQ. This CDR3 is 17 amino acids long. CDR3 in amino acids: CASSLIGQRNGDYEQYF. DNA of the CDR3: TGCGCCAGCAGCTTGATAGGACAGAGGAATGGTGACTACGAGCAGTACTTC.

This clonotype occurred a few times. The J gene is TRBJ2-3, the V gene TRBV20-1; the match to TRBD1 covers 7 bases. V lost 3 bases and J lost 3; bases outside the gene matches: 6. The V gene's germline CDR1 is DFQATT and CDR2 SNEGSKA (reference sequence). This CDR3 spans 14 amino acids. This CDR3 reads CSASKRGQTDTQYF. CDR3 DNA sequence: TGCAGTGCTAGTAAGAGGGGGCAGACAGATACGCAGTATTTT.

The chain has TRBV14 and TRBJ1-1; the D is unclear. The CDR3 has 13 amino acids. Per the germline V gene, CDR1 is SGHDN and CDR2 is FVKESK. The V end lost 7 bases, the J end lost 3 bases, and 12 bases lay between the germline ends. The CDR3 DNA reads TGTGCCAGCACCCGACGGAGAGACACTGAAGCTTTCTTT. This encodes CASTRRRDTEAFF.

Only a few counts were recorded for this clonotype. This chain joins TRBV7-9 and TRBJ2-3; possibly TRBD1 for D (6 bases). The CDR3 spans 17 residues. Trimming took 5 bases from V and 0 from J, leaving 18 bases between them. CDR1 and CDR2 (germline): SEHNR, FQNEAQ (reference sequence). CDR3 coding DNA: TGTGCCAGCAGCCCCCCCTGGGGGCGATCTAGCACAGATACGCAGTATTTT. It encodes CASSPPWGRSSTDTQYF.